This T cell receptor (beta chain) was obtained from a study of blood T cells in healthy people across ages. The CDR3 runs 16 residues. With 4 bases clipped from V and 1 base from J, the junction kept 5 bases outside the gene matches. Germline V gene lookup returns CDR1 ENHRY and CDR2 SYGVKD. With a J-beta primer mix and a sample-barcoded 5' primer, a second PCR ran about 6 to 11 cycles. Every cDNA was tagged by a template-switch adaptor with 12 random nucleotides. TCRdb called the 5' RACE reads again in MiXCR, with one record for every CDR3 protein. In the table there are 1.6 million or so distinct CDR3 sequences, roughly 30% of which are singletons.

J is TRBJ2-3 and V is TRBV10-3; 10 positions match TRBD2. This TCR came from a woman aged 30 to 39 in good health. Sequencing used blood. The CDR3 is CAISGGTSAGTDTQYF. CDR3 nucleotide sequence: TGTGCCATCAGTGGGGGGACTAGCGCTGGCACAGATACGCAGTATTTT.